The sequence of this T cell receptor beta chain was determined in a study of T-cell reconstitution after alpha-beta-depleted transplantation in children. This clonotype has only a few counts. V lost 3 bases and J lost 0, with 10 bases in between. Germline V gene sequence: CDR1 SGHRS, CDR2 YFSETQ. The CDR3 extends over 15 amino acids. The TCRbeta library was prepared with unique molecular identifiers. Via MiXCR, TCRdb re-called the PCR reads, giving one row per CDR3 protein. The sample has about a million distinct CDR3 sequences, around 30% seen once. The chain has TRBV5-1 and TRBJ2-1; D remains unclear. The clonotype originates from a boy younger than two who had a stem cell transplant for SCID, so the T cells may come from the graft donor. The sequencing used PBMCs, mostly from graft donor cells, collected 360 days after TCRalphabeta/CD19-depleted stem cell transplant. DNA of the CDR3: TGCGCCAGCAGCTCCAGTCCCAGCTCCTACAATGAGCAGTTCTTC. It is translated as CASSSSPSSYNEQFF.